This TCR beta chain was obtained from a study of blood T cells in healthy people across ages. This clonotype was observed at least ten times. The use of a sample-barcoded 5' primer and a J-beta primer mix characterized a second PCR of about 6 to 11 cycles. TCRdb itself ran the 5' RACE reads through MiXCR, one entry per CDR3 protein. The top ten clones hold 15% of a sample with fewer than 800,000 distinct CDR3 sequences, 32% of them seen once. The CDR3 sequence is 13 residues long. The V segment lost 4 bases and the J segment 5 bases; nucleotides outside the gene matches: 5. CDR1 is SGHKS and CDR2 is YYEKEE in the germline V gene (reference sequence).

The source is a woman of 80 years or more in good health. The chain carries TRBV5-5 and TRBJ2-7; 8 nucleotides match TRBD1. Sequenced sample: blood. As DNA, the CDR3 is TGTGCCAGCAGCCGGACAGGGTTCAACGAGCAGTACTTC. Protein: CASSRTGFNEQYF.